The 18 T cell receptor beta chains in this list originate from one sample, sequenced in a study of cytomegalovirus exposure and HLA in healthy donors. Use of 60 Vbeta and 13 Jbeta primers characterized the PCR. The method was immunoSEQ multiplex PCR; TCRdb's version includes in-frame clones alone and lacks a portion of them. Of around 37,000 clones listed, roughly 80% are singletons. The sequencing sample was made of PBMCs. The receptors shown here come from a man aged 45 to 65 in good health and CMV-seronegative.

The genes are TRBV28 and TRBJ1-1; 9 nucleotides line up with TRBD1. The CDR3 has 18 residues. Germline trimming cut 6 bases from V and 0 bases from J; bases unmatched to any gene: 14. Germline V gene lookup returns CDR1 MDHEN and CDR2 SYDVKM. The CDR3 here is CASRTDRGISIMNTEAFF. Here the CDR3 DNA reads TGTGCCAGCAGGACCGACAGGGGGATAAGCATCATGAACACTGAAGCTTTCTTT.

V gene TRBV28 combines with J gene TRBJ2-1; D may be TRBD2 (6 bases). V was shortened by 2 bases and J by 0 bases, with 17 bases between the two germline ends. The CDR3 runs to 18 residues. The V gene's germline CDR1 is MDHEN and CDR2 SYDVKM. DNA for the CDR3: TGTGCCAGCAGTTTAGGGGGACTGCCCAGCAGCTCCTACAATGAGCAGTTCTTC. It specifies CASSLGGLPSSSYNEQFF.

The CDR3 sequence: CASSLVPKGAGTEAFF. The CDR3 coding sequence is TGTGCCAGCAGCTTGGTTCCCAAGGGGGCCGGGACTGAAGCTTTCTTT. V usage is TRBV5-6 and J usage is TRBJ1-1, with 7 bases aligning to TRBD1. This CDR3 comprises 16 residues. Germline CDR1 and CDR2: SGHDT and YYEEEE. With V trimmed by 0 bases and J by 5 bases, 10 bases remained unmatched.

The gene calls are TRBV28 and TRBJ2-6; TRBD2 might be the D (5 bases). This CDR3 is 16 amino acids long. Germline loops: CDR1 MDHEN, CDR2 SYDVKM. The ends were cut back, 0 bases at V and 1 base at J, with 7 bases in the middle. CDR3 bases: TGTGCCAGCAGTTTATGGGGGAGATCTGGGGCCAACGTCCTGACTTTC. Translating it yields CASSLWGRSGANVLTF.

About this clone itself: Other DNA sequences in the sample encode the same CDR3. The rearrangement uses TRBV6-6 and TRBJ2-4; 11 bases fit TRBD1. V gave up 5 bases and J gave up 4 bases; unmatched junction bases: 7. Germline V gene sequence: CDR1 MNHNY, CDR2 SVGAGI (reference sequence). This CDR3 contains 16 residues. The CDR3 loop reads CASSPWTGGPKNIQYF. CDR3 coding DNA: TGTGCCAGCAGTCCGTGGACAGGGGGCCCAAAAAACATTCAGTACTTC.

The rearrangement joins TRBV9 to TRBJ2-7; D perhaps matches TRBD2 (6 bases). The V end lost 0 bases, the J end lost 4 bases, and 11 bases lay between the germline ends. The CDR3 runs 14 residues. Per germline, CDR1 SGDLS and CDR2 YYNGEE. CDR3 protein: CASSVDHGSYEQYF. The CDR3 DNA reads as TGTGCCAGCAGCGTAGATCACGGGAGTTACGAGCAGTACTTC.

The rearrangement uses TRBV7-2 and TRBJ2-3, with 8 positions matching TRBD1. The J segment lost 4 bases and the V segment lost 7 bases, leaving 7 bases of the junction unmatched. CDR1 and CDR2 (germline): SGHTA, FQGNSA. CDR3 size: 14 residues. CDR3: CASKPTGGSDTQYF. CDR3 nucleotides: TGTGCCAGCAAACCTACAGGGGGGTCAGATACGCAGTATTTT. Drawing the rest from reference TRBV7-2 and TRBJ2-3, the complete variable domain is GAGVSQSPSNKVTEKGKDVELRCDPISGHTALYWYRQSLGQGLEFLIYFQGNSAPDKSGLPSDRFSAERTGGSVSTLTIQRTQQEDSAVYLCASKPTGGSDTQYFGPGTRLTVL.

The chain uses TRBV5-4 and TRBJ2-4; TRBD2 matches 8 bases. The length of the CDR3 is 14 residues. Per the germline V gene, CDR1 is SGHNT and CDR2 is YYREEE (reference sequence). V lost 0 bases to trimming and J lost 6 bases; unmatched junction nucleotides: 2. CDR3 nucleotides: TGTGCCAGCAGCTTGGCGGGGGGGCCAAACATTCAGTACTTC. It yields the protein CASSLAGGPNIQYF.

The chain recombines TRBV13 with TRBJ2-7; possible D gene TRBD2, 5 bases. Trimming shortened V by 7 bases and J by 1 base, and 11 bases separated the two germline ends. The germline gives CDR1 PRHDT, CDR2 FYEKMQ (reference sequence). The CDR3 sequence is 13 residues long. In DNA form, the CDR3 reads TGTGCCAGCAAGTCGGGGTTGTCCTACGAGCAGTACTTC. Protein: CASKSGLSYEQYF.

The rearrangement links TRBV9 to TRBJ2-1; 9 bases are a match to TRBD2. From germline, CDR1 is SGDLS and CDR2 YYNGEE. CDR3 size: 15 residues. Trimming took 0 bases from V and 9 from J; bases not matched to a gene: 7. This CDR3 reads CASSVVAGAGAEQFF. CDR3 DNA sequence: TGTGCCAGCAGCGTAGTAGCGGGAGCTGGCGCTGAGCAGTTCTTC. Combining the CDR3 with reference TRBV9 and TRBJ2-1 gives the whole variable domain DSGVTQTPKHLITATGQRVTLRCSPRSGDLSVYWYQQSLDQGLQFLIQYYNGEERAKGNILERFSAQQFPDLHSELNLSSLELGDSALYFCASSVVAGAGAEQFFGPGTRLTVL.

This chain uses TRBV7-3 with TRBJ2-7; the D gene is possibly TRBD2 (6 bases). Germline CDR1 reads SGHTA; CDR2 reads FQGTGA. The CDR3 totals 15 residues. Trimming removed 2 bases from V and 2 bases from J, with 13 bases in between. The CDR3 region has the DNA TGTGCCAGCAGCTTAGGTAGCGGATATACCTACGAGCAGTACTTC. Protein: CASSLGSGYTYEQYF.

Comment on this clone: Other DNA sequences in the same sample also yield this CDR3. The chain uses TRBV9 and TRBJ1-3; D gene ambiguous. The V end was cut by 0 bases, the J end by 4 bases, with 11 bases between. There are 15 residues in the CDR3. Germline CDR1 SGDLS, CDR2 YYNGEE. The CDR3 region is CASSVDGRPGNTIYF. The CDR3 DNA sequence: TGTGCCAGCAGCGTAGATGGCAGGCCGGGAAACACCATATATTTT.

The J gene is TRBJ2-7, the V gene TRBV13, with 7 bases identical to TRBD1. The germline V gene has CDR1 PRHDT and CDR2 FYEKMQ (reference sequence). This CDR3 is built from 16 residues. The V and J ends lost 5 bases and 4 bases, in that order; junction bases with no gene match: 14. CDR3 bases: TGTGCCAGCAGCGCCCCCGGGACAGCACTGTTTTACGAGCAGTACTTC. Protein sequence: CASSAPGTALFYEQYF.

The chain is built from TRBV5-5 and TRBJ1-5, with 9 nucleotides matching TRBD1. J lost 7 bases, V lost 4 bases, and 6 bases had no gene match. Per the germline V gene, CDR1 is SGHKS and CDR2 is YYEKEE (reference sequence). The CDR3 is made up of 14 amino acids. CDR3 nucleotide sequence: TGTGCCAGCAGCGCGGGACAGGGCGGGCAGCCCCAGCATTTT. The encoded protein is CASSAGQGGQPQHF.

This clone appeared a few times. This likely traces to a read error, being one base from a far larger clone. The V gene is TRBV5-1, the J gene TRBJ2-6; D unresolved. Trimming stripped 1 base from V and 1 base from J, with 12 bases between. Germline V lookup: CDR1 SGHRS, CDR2 YFSETQ. This CDR3 is built from 17 residues. CDR3 protein: CASSLLGASSGANVLTF. In DNA, the CDR3 is TGCGCCAGCAGCTTGCTCGGAGCTAGTTCTGGGGCCAACGTCCTGACTTTC.

The sample holds a few counts of this clone. The V call is TRBV7-9, the J call TRBJ2-3; D gene ambiguous. The germline V and J ends were trimmed by 2 bases and 3 bases, with 3 bases remaining between them. Germline assignment: CDR1 SEHNR and CDR2 FQNEAQ (reference sequence). This CDR3 spans 12 amino acids. The CDR3 reads CASSLLTDTQYF. The CDR3 DNA reads TGTGCCAGCAGCTTATTAACAGATACGCAGTATTTT.

J is TRBJ2-7 and V is TRBV6-5, with TRBD1 matching over 7 bases. The germline V gene encodes CDR1 MNHEY and CDR2 SVGAGI. The J segment lost 2 bases and the V segment lost 0 bases, leaving 7 bases of the junction unmatched. This CDR3 comprises 16 residues. The CDR3 DNA reads as TGTGCCAGCAGTTACTCGAGGAACGGACAGGCCTACGAGCAGTACTTC. Its protein is CASSYSRNGQAYEQYF.

The J gene is TRBJ1-2, the V gene TRBV27; D is unresolved. V lost 2 bases, J lost 7 bases, and 14 bases lay in between. Per germline, CDR1 MNHEY and CDR2 SMNVEV (reference sequence). The CDR3 totals 14 residues. CDR3 nucleotides: TGTGCCAGCAGTTTAATAGGTGTCAGAGGTGGCTACACCTTC. Its translation is CASSLIGVRGGYTF.